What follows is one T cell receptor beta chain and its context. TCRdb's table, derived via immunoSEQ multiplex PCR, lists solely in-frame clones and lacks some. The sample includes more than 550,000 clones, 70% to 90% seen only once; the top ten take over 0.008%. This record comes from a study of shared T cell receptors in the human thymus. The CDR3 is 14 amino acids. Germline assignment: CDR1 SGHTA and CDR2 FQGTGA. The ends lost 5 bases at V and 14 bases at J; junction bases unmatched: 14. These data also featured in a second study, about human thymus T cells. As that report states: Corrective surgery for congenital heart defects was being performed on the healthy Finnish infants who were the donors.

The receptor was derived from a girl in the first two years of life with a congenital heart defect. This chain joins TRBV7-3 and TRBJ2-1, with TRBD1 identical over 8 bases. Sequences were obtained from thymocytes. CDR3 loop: CASSASQPGQEKFF. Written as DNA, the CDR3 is TGTGCCAGCAGCGCGTCCCAACCGGGACAGGAAAAGTTCTTC.